This T cell receptor beta chain was documented in a study of beta chain features in type 1 diabetes. Note on this clone: Its specificity is unknown.

Per the germline V gene, CDR1 is MNHEY and CDR2 is SVGAGI. The CDR3 is 11 amino acids. Deletions cut 7 bases from V and 4 bases from J, with 8 bases between. Reverse transcribing all isolated RNA meant expressed TCRB transcripts were sequenced. Sequenced by immunoSEQ multiplex PCR; TCRdb stores in-frame clones only, minus some. The table includes hundreds of thousands of clones, around 9.3% detected once. Study observations and caveats: Type 1 diabetes patients had moderately but significantly shorter TCRB CDR3s in all four CD4+ subsets.

The chain joins TRBV6-5 to TRBJ2-7; D call uncertain. The TCR originated in a man aged 25 to 45 with type 1 diabetes. The sequencing input was central memory CD4+ T cells from blood. In DNA form, the CDR3 reads TGTGCCAGCACAGCCAAGTACGAGCAGTACTTC. Translating it yields CASTAKYEQYF.